These 27 T cell receptor beta chains originate from one sample sequenced in a study of shared clonotypes between healthy human individuals. Only CD45RO-negative cells positively selected for CCR7 counted as naive CD8 cells, so terminally differentiated effector memory CD45RA+ cells were excluded. Here immunoSEQ multiplex PCR was the method, and the copy in TCRdb shows in-frame clones only, minus some. The sample lists around 2,000,000 clones; about 93% were seen once. Sequences were obtained from naive CD8+ T cells from PBMCs. The receptor set was obtained from a man younger than 35 in good health. Some clones in this sample may be carry-over from other donors' samples.

This chain joins TRBV28 and TRBJ2-7; 9 positions agree with TRBD1. This CDR3 contains 17 residues. Germline V gene data show CDR1 as MDHEN and CDR2 as SYDVKM. With V trimmed by 6 bases and J by 1 base, 13 bases remained unmatched. The CDR3 nucleotides are TGTGCCAGCAGCCCATCCGGGACAGGGATCTATTCCTACGAGCAGTACTTC. It codes for CASSPSGTGIYSYEQYF. The variable domain in full, completed from reference TRBV28 and TRBJ2-7, reads DVKVTQSSRYLVKRTGEKVFLECVQDMDHENMFWYRQDPGLGLRLIYFSYDVKMKEKGDIPEGYSVSREKKERFSLILESASTNQTSMYLCASSPSGTGIYSYEQYFGPGTRLTVT.

The chain has TRBV9 and TRBJ2-3; D tentatively reads TRBD1 or TRBD2 (5 bases each). V was shortened by 3 bases and J by 2 bases, with 16 bases between the two germline ends. The germline CDR1 and CDR2 sequences are SGDLS and YYNGEE. This CDR3 contains 16 residues. The CDR3 sequence is CASSAGLGWDTDTQYF. In DNA form, the CDR3 reads TGTGCCAGCAGCGCGGGGCTAGGTTGGGACACAGATACGCAGTATTTT.

The chain joins TRBV28 to TRBJ2-7; TRBD2 is a possible D gene (6 bases). V lost 3 bases and J lost 7, with 19 bases in between. CDR1 is MDHEN, CDR2 SYDVKM, per germline. The CDR3 covers 15 residues. CDR3 amino acids: CASSFLIGGLGEQYF. CDR3 nucleotides: TGTGCCAGCAGTTTCCTCATAGGAGGGTTGGGGGAGCAGTACTTC.

The chain is built from TRBV28 and TRBJ2-1; 10 positions agree with TRBD1. Germline CDR1 reads MDHEN; CDR2 reads SYDVKM. CDR3 length: 14 amino acids. V dropped 7 bases and J dropped 6; count of bases not matched to a gene: 6. The CDR3 coding sequence is TGTGCCAGCACTAGACAGGGGGCACGCAATGAGCAGTTCTTC. As protein: CASTRQGARNEQFF.

V and J are TRBV14 and TRBJ2-7, with 11 bases identical to TRBD1. Germline CDR1 and CDR2: SGHDN and FVKESK. V trimming: 4 bases; J trimming: 3 bases; junction bases outside the gene matches: 5. The CDR3 length is 15 residues. The CDR3 DNA reads as TGTGCCAGCAGCCGTTCGGACAGGGGGCTCTACGAGCAGTACTTC. This encodes CASSRSDRGLYEQYF. Complete variable domain (other parts from reference TRBV14 and TRBJ2-7): EAGVTQFPSHSVIEKGQTVTLRCDPISGHDNLYWYRRVMGKEIKFLLHFVKESKQDESGMPNNRFLAERTGGTYSTLKVQPAELEDSGVYFCASSRSDRGLYEQYFGPGTRLTVT.

This clone was picked up one time. The genes are TRBV4-1 and TRBJ2-2; D tentatively reads TRBD1 or TRBD2 (5 bases each). The germline V gene encodes CDR1 MGHRA and CDR2 YSYEKL. The CDR3 contains 16 residues. V lost 4 bases and J 2 bases, leaving 14 bases between the germline ends. In nucleotides, the CDR3 is TGCGCCAGCAGCCTTGTTGAGGGGCGAAACACCGGGGAGCTGTTTTTT. Translated: CASSLVEGRNTGELFF.

This chain uses TRBV7-3 with TRBJ2-4, with 7 bases aligning to TRBD2. V shed 1 base and J 1 base; nucleotides not matched to a gene: 13. Germline lookup yields CDR1 SGHTA and CDR2 FQGTGA. There are 19 residues in the CDR3. Here the CDR3 reads CASSLIGGSTAKAKNIQYF. The CDR3 DNA reads as TGTGCCAGCAGCTTAATCGGGGGGTCGACAGCTAAGGCCAAAAACATTCAGTACTTC.

Concerning this clone itself: Within the sample, other DNA sequences also encode this same CDR3. The chain is built from TRBV27 and TRBJ2-7, with unresolved D. Germline CDR1 is MNHEY and CDR2 is SMNVEV (reference sequence). V lost 5 bases, J lost 0 bases, and 8 bases lay in between. The CDR3 contains 13 residues. The CDR3 DNA sequence: TGTGCCAGCAGTCCGAGGAGCTCCTACGAGCAGTACTTC. Its protein is CASSPRSSYEQYF.

CDR3 nucleotide sequence: TGTGCCAGCAAGACTGGGACTAGCTTGAATGAGCAGTTCTTC. As protein: CASKTGTSLNEQFF. This sequence joins TRBV27 and TRBJ2-1; TRBD2 matches at 9 bases. The CDR3 consists of 14 residues. Trimming cost V 7 bases and J 7 bases; bases outside gene matches: 8. Germline CDR1 and CDR2: MNHEY and SMNVEV (reference sequence).

As concerns this clone: Other DNA sequences in this specimen translate into the identical CDR3. The genes are TRBV7-9 and TRBJ2-1; no definite D call. The CDR3 contains 13 residues. The V end was cut by 1 base, the J end by 5 bases, with 6 bases between. Germline CDR1 reads SEHNR; CDR2 reads FQNEAQ (reference sequence). The CDR3 bases are TGTGCCAGCAGCTTAGTCCTTAACAATGAGCAGTTCTTC. It specifies CASSLVLNNEQFF.

This clone was counted a single time. The rearrangement links TRBV27 to TRBJ2-3, with D hard to call. The CDR3 loop spans 18 amino acids. Trimming left V 7 bases short and J 2 bases short, with 25 bases between. In germline, CDR1 is MNHEY, CDR2 SMNVEV (reference sequence). As DNA, the CDR3 is TGTGCCAGCACCAACATGGTTTCCCCTCCTCCAACCACAGATACGCAGTATTTT. It is translated as CASTNMVSPPPTTDTQYF.

V is TRBV6-5 and J is TRBJ2-5, with TRBD1 identical over 8 bases. The CDR3 is 15 amino acids. Germline assignment: CDR1 MNHEY and CDR2 SVGAGI. Trimming cost V 2 bases and J 4 bases; bases outside gene matches: 6. The CDR3 protein is CASSYGQGAGETQYF. CDR3 coding DNA: TGTGCCAGCAGTTACGGTCAGGGGGCCGGAGAGACCCAGTACTTC.

Remarks on this clone: Other DNA sequences within the sample encode an identical CDR3. V and J are TRBV27 and TRBJ1-5; D ambiguous. The ends were cut back, 5 bases at V and 4 bases at J, with 12 bases in the middle. The germline V gene encodes CDR1 MNHEY and CDR2 SMNVEV (reference sequence). The CDR3 is made up of 14 amino acids. In DNA, the CDR3 is TGTGCCAGCAGTCTCCGTTCGGCTAATCAGCCCCAGCATTTT. Its translation: CASSLRSANQPQHF.

The chain links TRBV5-6 to TRBJ2-5; D possibly corresponds to TRBD2 (7 bases). The CDR3 spans 18 residues. Trimming pared 0 bases from V and 5 bases from J, leaving 23 bases between. Germline V CDR1 and CDR2: SGHDT, YYEEEE. CDR3 DNA: TGTGCCAGCAGCTTGGCTGGTTCCGAGGGGGGGCGCTTCGAGACCCAGTACTTC. It encodes CASSLAGSEGGRFETQYF.

The V call is TRBV7-9, the J call TRBJ2-5, with 10 bases aligning to TRBD2. This CDR3 spans 17 amino acids. Trimming took 0 bases from V and 3 from J; bases not matched to a gene: 7. In germline, CDR1 is SEHNR, CDR2 FQNEAQ (reference sequence). The CDR3 bases are TGTGCCAGCAGCTTAGCGGGGAGGAGCGGGAGGGAAGAGACCCAGTACTTC. Translating it yields CASSLAGRSGREETQYF.

The CDR3 sequence: CASSLNGGLMNTEAFF. The CDR3 coding sequence is TGTGCCAGCAGTTTAAATGGGGGCTTAATGAACACTGAAGCTTTCTTT. The V and J genes are TRBV27 and TRBJ1-1, with D perhaps matching TRBD1 (6 bases). CDR1 is MNHEY, CDR2 SMNVEV, per germline (reference sequence). The CDR3 runs to 16 residues. With 2 bases removed from V and 0 bases from J, the gap between germline ends came to 13 bases.

This chain links TRBV5-1 with TRBJ2-3, with 13 bases lining up with TRBD2. The CDR3 runs to 18 residues. J lost 2 bases, V lost 0 bases, and 6 bases had no gene match. Looked up from germline, CDR1 is SGHRS and CDR2 is YFSETQ. For the CDR3, the DNA is TGCGCCAGCAGCTTGGTACTAGCGGGAGGGGTGATCACAGATACGCAGTATTTT. It translates to CASSLVLAGGVITDTQYF.

The gene calls are TRBV2 and TRBJ2-7; D remains unclear. CDR3 length equals 14 residues. V lost 4 bases to trimming and J lost 0 bases, with 10 bases between them. Germline V gene data show CDR1 as SNHLY and CDR2 as FYNNEI. The chain's CDR3 is CASSGWQDSYEQYF. DNA of the CDR3: TGTGCCAGCAGTGGTTGGCAGGACTCCTACGAGCAGTACTTC.

The J gene is TRBJ2-7, the V gene TRBV28; TRBD1 might be the D (6 bases). Germline V lookup: CDR1 MDHEN, CDR2 SYDVKM. This CDR3 region has 12 residues. V was pared by 7 bases and J by 4 bases, with 11 bases between. The CDR3 DNA sequence: TGTGCCAGCACCCCGACAGGTTACGAGCAGTACTTC. Translated, it gives CASTPTGYEQYF. Drawing the rest from reference TRBV28 and TRBJ2-7, the complete variable domain is DVKVTQSSRYLVKRTGEKVFLECVQDMDHENMFWYRQDPGLGLRLIYFSYDVKMKEKGDIPEGYSVSREKKERFSLILESASTNQTSMYLCASTPTGYEQYFGPGTRLTVT.

The chain links TRBV2 to TRBJ1-4; TRBD1 matches 8 bases. CDR1 SNHLY and CDR2 FYNNEI come from the germline V gene. The CDR3 has 13 residues. V was clipped by 7 bases and J by 13 bases; unmatched bases: 11. For the CDR3, the DNA is TGTGCCAGCACCTTAGGACAGGGTTGGGCACTGTTTTTT. Translation gives CASTLGQGWALFF.

The chain has TRBV7-6 and TRBJ2-1, with a tentative D call TRBD2 (6 bases). Germline values: CDR1 SGHVS, CDR2 FNYEAQ. CDR3 length: 15 residues. V was pared by 5 bases and J by 6 bases, with 17 bases between. CDR3 amino acids: CASSRLGEQSNEQFF. The DNA of the CDR3 is TGTGCCAGCAGCCGACTAGGGGAGCAGAGCAATGAGCAGTTCTTC.

The chain employs TRBV5-6 and TRBJ1-1; perhaps TRBD1 as D (5 bases). This CDR3 comprises 14 residues. V shed 2 bases and J shed 2 bases, with 10 bases lying between them. Germline CDR1 is SGHDT and CDR2 is YYEEEE. The CDR3 region is CASSFPRVNTEAFF. The CDR3 DNA is TGTGCCAGCAGCTTTCCCAGGGTTAACACTGAAGCTTTCTTT.

This sequence joins TRBV18 and TRBJ2-3; D call uncertain. Per the germline V gene, CDR1 is KGHSH and CDR2 is LQKENI. V was trimmed by 4 bases and J by 2 bases, leaving 10 bases between them. The CDR3 is 14 amino acids. The CDR3 loop reads CASSLNPYTDTQYF. CDR3 bases: TGTGCCAGCTCACTGAACCCGTACACAGATACGCAGTATTTT.

This rearrangement joins TRBV5-6 to TRBJ2-5, with unresolved D. Judging by the DNA end, TRBJ2-7 fits better; the J call may be wrong. The CDR3 length is 13 residues. Looked up from germline, CDR1 is SGHDT and CDR2 is YYEEEE. CDR3 residues: CASSLVASYEQYF. The CDR3 region has the DNA TGTGCCAGCAGCTTGGTAGCTTCCTACGAGCAGTACTTC.

This rearrangement joins TRBV7-2 to TRBJ2-7, with D possibly being TRBD2 (5 bases). V was pared by 2 bases and J by 2 bases, with 10 bases between. Germline V gene data show CDR1 as SGHTA and CDR2 as FQGNSA. This CDR3 has 14 amino acids. The CDR3 is CASSLLWGAYEQYF. The CDR3 DNA is TGTGCCAGCAGCTTACTGTGGGGAGCCTACGAGCAGTACTTC.

V usage is TRBV19 and J usage is TRBJ1-2; no clear D. Trimming shortened V by 10 bases and J by 4 bases, and 13 bases separated the two germline ends. CDR1 is LNHDA and CDR2 is SQIVND in the germline V gene (reference sequence). The CDR3 covers 12 residues. The CDR3, as DNA: TGTGCCACGACGCGGCGGGGCTATGGCTACACCTTC. It translates to CATTRRGYGYTF.

The V gene is TRBV10-3, the J gene TRBJ2-3; D ambiguous. V dropped 10 bases and J dropped 6 bases, with 14 bases sitting between them. Germline CDR1 and CDR2: ENHRY and SYGVKD. This CDR3 region has 12 residues. The CDR3 DNA is TGTGCCACCGCGACACCTGCGGATACGCAGTATTTT. Its protein product is CATATPADTQYF.